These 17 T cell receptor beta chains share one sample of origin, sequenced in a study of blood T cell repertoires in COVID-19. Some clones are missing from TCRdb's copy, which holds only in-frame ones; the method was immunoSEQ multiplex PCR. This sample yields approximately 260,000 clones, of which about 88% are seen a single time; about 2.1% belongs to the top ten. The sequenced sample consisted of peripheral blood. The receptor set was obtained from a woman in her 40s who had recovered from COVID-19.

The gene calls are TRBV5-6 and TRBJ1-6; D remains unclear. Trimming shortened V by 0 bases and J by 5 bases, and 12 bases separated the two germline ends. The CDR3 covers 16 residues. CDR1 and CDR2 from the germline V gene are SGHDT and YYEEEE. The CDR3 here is CASSLAGGRNNSPLHF. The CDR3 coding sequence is TGTGCCAGCAGCTTGGCCGGAGGCAGGAATAATTCACCCCTCCACTTT. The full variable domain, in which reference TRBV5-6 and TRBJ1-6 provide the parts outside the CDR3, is DAGVTQSPTHLIKTRGQQVTLRCSPKSGHDTVSWYQQALGQGPQFIFQYYEEEERQRGNFPDRFSGHQFPNYSSELNVNALLLGDSALYLCASSLAGGRNNSPLHFGNGTRLTVT.

CDR3 protein: CASSIDRAQGGATGELFF. The CDR3 coding sequence is TGTGCCAGTAGTATAGATCGTGCACAGGGGGGGGCAACCGGGGAGCTGTTTTTT. This chain links TRBV19 with TRBJ2-2; a possible D gene is TRBD1 (8 bases). V was clipped by 0 bases and J by 5 bases, with 19 bases between them. Per the germline V gene, CDR1 is LNHDA and CDR2 is SQIVND (reference sequence). This CDR3 has 18 amino acids.

The CDR3 protein is CSVYRAVYGYTF. CDR3 bases: TGCAGCGTCTACAGGGCCGTCTATGGCTACACCTTC. V gene TRBV29-1 combines with J gene TRBJ1-2; D might be TRBD1 (6 bases). This CDR3 comprises 12 residues. Deletions cut 6 bases from V and 4 bases from J, with 12 bases between. The germline V gene encodes CDR1 SQVTM and CDR2 ANQGSEA. Together with reference TRBV29-1 and TRBJ1-2, the CDR3 gives the full variable domain: SAVISQKPSRDICQRGTSLTIQCQVDSQVTMMFWYRQQPGQSLTLIATANQGSEATYESGFVIDKFPISRPNLTFSTLTVSNMSPEDSSIYLCSVYRAVYGYTFGSGTRLTVV.

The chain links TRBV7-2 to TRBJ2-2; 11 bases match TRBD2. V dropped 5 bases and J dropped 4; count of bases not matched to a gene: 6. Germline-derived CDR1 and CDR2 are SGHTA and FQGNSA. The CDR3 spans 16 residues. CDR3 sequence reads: CASSPPGLAVTGELFF. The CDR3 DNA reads TGTGCCAGCAGCCCGCCGGGACTAGCGGTCACCGGGGAGCTGTTTTTT.

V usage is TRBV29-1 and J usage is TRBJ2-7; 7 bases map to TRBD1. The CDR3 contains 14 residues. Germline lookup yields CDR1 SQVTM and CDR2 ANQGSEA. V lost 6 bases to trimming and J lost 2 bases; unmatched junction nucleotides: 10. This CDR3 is CSVAYGTAPYEQYF. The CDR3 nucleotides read TGCAGCGTCGCTTACGGGACAGCCCCCTACGAGCAGTACTTC.

The CDR3 protein is CASSSQVRGEQYF. DNA for the CDR3: TGTGCCAGCAGTTCTCAGGTTCGGGGCGAGCAGTACTTC. The rearrangement links TRBV6-2 or TRBV6-3 to TRBJ2-7; maybe TRBD2 (5 bases). With 4 bases removed from V and 6 bases from J, the gap between germline ends came to 13 bases. This CDR3 spans 13 amino acids. CDR1 and CDR2 from the germline V gene are MNHEY and SVGEGT.

The CDR3 sequence: CASSLRGPNTEAFF. DNA of the CDR3: TGTGCCAGCAGTTTAAGGGGTCCGAACACTGAAGCTTTCTTT. The chain is built from TRBV27 and TRBJ1-1; possible D gene TRBD1, 5 bases. Trimming stripped 2 bases from V and 1 base from J, with 8 bases between. Germline V gene sequence: CDR1 MNHEY, CDR2 SMNVEV (reference sequence). The CDR3 contains 14 residues.

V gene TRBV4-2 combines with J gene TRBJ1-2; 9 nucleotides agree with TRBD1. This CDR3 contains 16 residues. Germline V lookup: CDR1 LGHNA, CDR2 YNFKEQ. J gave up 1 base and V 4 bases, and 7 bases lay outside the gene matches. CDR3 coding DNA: TGTGCCAGCAGCCCAAGCGGGACAGGGTTTAACTATGGCTACACCTTC. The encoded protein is CASSPSGTGFNYGYTF.

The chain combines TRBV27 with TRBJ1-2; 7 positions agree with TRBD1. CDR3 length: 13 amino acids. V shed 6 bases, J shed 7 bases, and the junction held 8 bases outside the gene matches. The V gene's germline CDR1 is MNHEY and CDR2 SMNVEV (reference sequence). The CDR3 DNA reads TGTGCCAGCAGCCCGACAGGGTATTTTGGCTACACCTTC. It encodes CASSPTGYFGYTF.

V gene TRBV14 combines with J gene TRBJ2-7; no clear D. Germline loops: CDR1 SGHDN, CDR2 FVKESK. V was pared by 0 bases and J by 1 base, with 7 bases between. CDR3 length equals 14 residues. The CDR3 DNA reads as TGTGCCAGCAGCCAAGACCGACTGTCCTACGAGCAGTACTTC. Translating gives CASSQDRLSYEQYF.

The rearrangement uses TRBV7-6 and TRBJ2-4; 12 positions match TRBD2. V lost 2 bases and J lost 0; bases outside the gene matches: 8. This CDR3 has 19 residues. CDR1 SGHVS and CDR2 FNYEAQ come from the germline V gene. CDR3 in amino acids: CASSLLAGGPPIAKNIQYF. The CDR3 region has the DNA TGTGCCAGCAGCTTACTAGCGGGAGGGCCGCCTATAGCCAAAAACATTCAGTACTTC.

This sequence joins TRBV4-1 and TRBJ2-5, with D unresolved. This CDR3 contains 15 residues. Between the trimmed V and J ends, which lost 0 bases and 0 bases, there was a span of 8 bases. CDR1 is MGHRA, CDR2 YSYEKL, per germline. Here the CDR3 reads CASSQEEQNQETQYF. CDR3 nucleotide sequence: TGCGCCAGCAGCCAAGAGGAACAGAACCAAGAGACCCAGTACTTC.

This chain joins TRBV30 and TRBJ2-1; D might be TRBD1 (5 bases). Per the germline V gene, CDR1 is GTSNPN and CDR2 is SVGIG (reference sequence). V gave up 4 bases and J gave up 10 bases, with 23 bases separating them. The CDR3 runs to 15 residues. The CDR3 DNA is TGTGCCTGGATGCTAGGCACGGAGCTCTACAGGGAGCAGTTCTTC. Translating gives CAWMLGTELYREQFF.

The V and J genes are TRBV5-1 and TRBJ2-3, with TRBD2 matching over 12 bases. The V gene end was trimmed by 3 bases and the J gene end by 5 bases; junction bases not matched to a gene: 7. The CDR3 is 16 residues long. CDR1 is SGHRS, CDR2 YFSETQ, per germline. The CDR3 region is CASSSWTSGVGDTQYF. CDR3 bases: TGCGCCAGCAGCTCATGGACTAGCGGGGTCGGAGATACGCAGTATTTT. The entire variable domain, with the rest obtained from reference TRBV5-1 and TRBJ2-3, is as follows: KAGVTQTPRYLIKTRGQQVTLSCSPISGHRSVSWYQQTPGQGLQFLFEYFSETQRNKGNFPGRFSGRQFSNSRSEMNVSTLELGDSALYLCASSSWTSGVGDTQYFGPGTRLTVL.

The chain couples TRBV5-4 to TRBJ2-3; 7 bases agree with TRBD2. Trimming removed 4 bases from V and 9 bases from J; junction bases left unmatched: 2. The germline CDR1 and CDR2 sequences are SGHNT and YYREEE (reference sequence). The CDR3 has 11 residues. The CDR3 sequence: CASSGGGTQYF. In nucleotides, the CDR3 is TGTGCCAGCAGCGGCGGGGGAACGCAGTATTTT. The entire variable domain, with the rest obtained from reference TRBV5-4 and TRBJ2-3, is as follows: ETGVTQSPTHLIKTRGQQVTLRCSSQSGHNTVSWYQQALGQGPQFIFQYYREEENGRGNFPPRFSGLQFPNYSSELNVNALELDDSALYLCASSGGGTQYFGPGTRLTVL.

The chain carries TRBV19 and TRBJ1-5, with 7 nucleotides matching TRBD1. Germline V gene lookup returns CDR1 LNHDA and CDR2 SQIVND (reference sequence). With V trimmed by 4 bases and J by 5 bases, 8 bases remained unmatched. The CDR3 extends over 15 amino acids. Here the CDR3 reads CASSRTGALDQPQHF. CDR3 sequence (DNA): TGTGCCAGTAGTAGGACAGGAGCATTGGATCAGCCCCAGCATTTT.

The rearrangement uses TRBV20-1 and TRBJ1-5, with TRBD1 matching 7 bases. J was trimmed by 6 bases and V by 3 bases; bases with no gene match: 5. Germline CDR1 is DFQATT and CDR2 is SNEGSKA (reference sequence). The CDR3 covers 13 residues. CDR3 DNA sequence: TGCAGTGCTAGTGGACAGGCCCTTCAGCCCCAGCATTTT. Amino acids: CSASGQALQPQHF.